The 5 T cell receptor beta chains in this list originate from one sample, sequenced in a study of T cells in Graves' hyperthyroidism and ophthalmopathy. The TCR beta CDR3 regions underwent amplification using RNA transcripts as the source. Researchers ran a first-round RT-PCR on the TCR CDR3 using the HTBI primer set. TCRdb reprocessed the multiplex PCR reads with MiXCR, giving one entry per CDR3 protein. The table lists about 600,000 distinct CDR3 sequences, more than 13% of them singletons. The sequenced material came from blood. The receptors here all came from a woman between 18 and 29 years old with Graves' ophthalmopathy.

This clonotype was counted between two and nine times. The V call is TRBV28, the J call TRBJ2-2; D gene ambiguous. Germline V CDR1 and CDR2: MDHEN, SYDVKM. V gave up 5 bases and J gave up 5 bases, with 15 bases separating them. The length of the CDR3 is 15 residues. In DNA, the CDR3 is TGTGCCAGCAGTCCCCCAGTTTTGAGGACCGGGGAGCTGTTTTTT. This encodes CASSPPVLRTGELFF. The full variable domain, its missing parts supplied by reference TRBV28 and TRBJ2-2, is DVKVTQSSRYLVKRTGEKVFLECVQDMDHENMFWYRQDPGLGLRLIYFSYDVKMKEKGDIPEGYSVSREKKERFSLILESASTNQTSMYLCASSPPVLRTGELFFGEGSRLTVL.

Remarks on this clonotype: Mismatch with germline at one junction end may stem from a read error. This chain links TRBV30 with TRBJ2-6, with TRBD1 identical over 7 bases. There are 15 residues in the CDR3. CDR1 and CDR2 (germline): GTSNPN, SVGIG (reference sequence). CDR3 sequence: CPWRRDSSGANVLTF. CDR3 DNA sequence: TGTCCCTGGAGAAGGGACAGCTCTGGGGCCAACGTCCTGACTTTC.

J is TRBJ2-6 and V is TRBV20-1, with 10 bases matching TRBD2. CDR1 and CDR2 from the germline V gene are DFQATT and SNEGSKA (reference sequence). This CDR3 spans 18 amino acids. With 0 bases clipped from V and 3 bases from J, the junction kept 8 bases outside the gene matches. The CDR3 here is CSARDPSGRAFGANVLTF. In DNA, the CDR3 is TGCAGTGCTAGAGATCCGAGCGGGAGGGCCTTTGGGGCCAACGTCCTGACTTTC.

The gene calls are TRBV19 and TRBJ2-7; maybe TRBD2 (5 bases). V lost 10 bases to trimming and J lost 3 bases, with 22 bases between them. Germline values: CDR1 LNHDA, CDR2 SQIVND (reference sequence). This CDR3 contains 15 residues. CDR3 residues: CATRLDNSGFYEQYF. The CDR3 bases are TGTGCCACCAGACTTGACAATTCGGGATTCTACGAGCAGTACTTC.

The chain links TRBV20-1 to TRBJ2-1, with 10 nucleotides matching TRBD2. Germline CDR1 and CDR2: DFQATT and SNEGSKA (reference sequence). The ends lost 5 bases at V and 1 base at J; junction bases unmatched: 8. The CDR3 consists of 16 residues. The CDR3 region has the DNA TGCAGTGCTGCCCTCCGTAGCGGGAGGTCCTACAATGAGCAGTTCTTC. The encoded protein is CSAALRSGRSYNEQFF.